These 21 T cell receptor beta chains were all obtained from the same sample, sequenced in a study of blood T cells in healthy people across ages. For the second PCR, which ran for roughly 6 to 11 cycles, a sample-barcoded 5' primer and a J-beta primer mix were used. Each CDR3 protein gets one entry after TCRdb re-called the 5' RACE reads with MiXCR. The data show about 1.6 million distinct CDR3 sequences, with 30% to 40% seen just once and roughly 12% held by the top ten. The sequencing input was blood. The receptors come from a woman between 25 and 40 years old in good health.

The chain combines TRBV2 with TRBJ1-4; a possible D gene is TRBD1 (6 bases). CDR1 and CDR2 from the germline V gene are SNHLY and FYNNEI. V lost 8 bases and J lost 7, with 17 bases in between. The CDR3 has 14 residues. The CDR3 bases are TGTGCCAGCTCTAACAGGGACTCCCCTGAAAAACTGTTTTTT. Protein sequence: CASSNRDSPEKLFF.

The rearrangement links TRBV9 to TRBJ2-5; D ambiguous. Between the trimmed V and J ends, which lost 4 bases and 4 bases, there was a span of 11 bases. The CDR3 loop spans 13 amino acids. Looked up from germline, CDR1 is SGDLS and CDR2 is YYNGEE. The CDR3 reads CASSSTARETQYF. Here the CDR3 DNA reads TGTGCCAGCAGCTCGACGGCTCGAGAGACCCAGTACTTC.

There are a few counts of this clonotype. The chain carries TRBV15 and TRBJ1-4, with D possibly TRBD1 on 5 matching bases. CDR1 and CDR2 from the germline V gene are LNHNV and YYDKDF (reference sequence). V was shortened by 3 bases and J by 6 bases, with 14 bases between the two germline ends. This CDR3 spans 15 amino acids. The CDR3 sequence is CATSSAPRGDEKLFF. DNA of the CDR3: TGTGCCACCAGCAGTGCCCCCCGGGGGGATGAAAAACTGTTTTTT.

About this clonotype itself: A junction boundary mismatches the germline segment, possibly from a read error. This chain uses TRBV2 with TRBJ2-5; D unresolved. The CDR3 spans 12 residues. Germline CDR1 SNHLY, CDR2 FYNNEI. The CDR3: CVSAYAMGTQYF. Written as DNA, the CDR3 is TGTGTCAGCGCCTACGCCATGGGGACCCAGTACTTC.

This clonotype was counted at least ten times. The rearrangement links TRBV20-1 to TRBJ2-5; 10 bases align to TRBD2. V lost 6 bases and J lost 6; bases outside the gene matches: 13. This CDR3 has 15 residues. Germline V gene sequence: CDR1 DFQATT, CDR2 SNEGSKA (reference sequence). The DNA for the CDR3 is TGCAGTGCGCTTGGACTAGCGGTGACGACGAAGACCCAGTACTTC. Translating it yields CSALGLAVTTKTQYF.

Comment on this clonotype: The junction and the germline gene differ at one end; a read error may be behind it. The chain carries TRBV9 and TRBJ2-3, with D unclear. The germline V gene encodes CDR1 SGDLS and CDR2 YYNGEE. CDR3 length: 12 amino acids. The CDR3 DNA follows: TGTGCCAGCAGCCCCAACGCAGATATGCAGTATTTT. It specifies CASSPNADMQYF.

The V call is TRBV7-9, the J call TRBJ2-7; D might be TRBD1 (6 bases). The CDR3 runs 14 residues. Trimming stripped 6 bases from V and 0 bases from J, with 12 bases between. The germline gives CDR1 SEHNR, CDR2 FQNEAQ (reference sequence). CDR3 nucleotide sequence: TGTGCCAGCAGTCCAGGGGTTCGCTCCTACGAGCAGTACTTC. It encodes CASSPGVRSYEQYF.

This clonotype has only a few counts. This chain links TRBV2 with TRBJ2-3; weak D call: TRBD1 (5 bases). The V gene's germline CDR1 is SNHLY and CDR2 FYNNEI. The CDR3 has 13 amino acids. V was trimmed by 4 bases and J by 3 bases, leaving 8 bases between them. CDR3 DNA: TGTGCCAGCAGTGGGGGCTGGACAGATACGCAGTATTTT. It codes for CASSGGWTDTQYF.

This clonotype was detected only a few times. The V gene is TRBV12-3 or TRBV12-4, the J gene TRBJ1-5; tentatively, D is TRBD1 (6 bases). The CDR3 has 15 residues. V lost 5 bases, J lost 5 bases, and 16 bases lay in between. In nucleotides, the CDR3 is TGTGCCAGCAGTGGGGATCTGAGGGGGGATCAGCCCCAGCATTTT. It codes for CASSGDLRGDQPQHF.

V gene TRBV2 combines with J gene TRBJ2-2, with TRBD2 as a possible D gene (6 bases). V lost 3 bases to trimming and J lost 3 bases, with 11 bases between them. CDR1 is SNHLY and CDR2 is FYNNEI in the germline V gene. The CDR3 runs to 15 residues. Here the CDR3 DNA reads TGTGCCAGCAGTGACGGAGGGGTGTACACCGGGGAGCTGTTTTTT. Its translation: CASSDGGVYTGELFF.

The chain couples TRBV7-9 to TRBJ2-3; 11 nucleotides agree with TRBD1. This CDR3 has 20 amino acids. From germline, CDR1 is SEHNR and CDR2 FQNEAQ (reference sequence). V shed 5 bases and J 6 bases; nucleotides not matched to a gene: 22. The CDR3 is CASSLPAPDAGQGEEDTQYF. The CDR3 coding sequence is TGTGCCAGCAGCCTCCCCGCTCCGGACGCGGGACAGGGGGAGGAGGATACGCAGTATTTT.

There are a few counts of this clonotype. The CDR3, as DNA: TGTGCCAGCAGCTTAGATGTCAGAGCCTACACCTTC. Protein product: CASSLDVRAYTF. The chain joins TRBV7-2 to TRBJ1-2, with D uncertain. V was shortened by 1 base and J by 10 bases, with 10 bases between the two germline ends. The CDR3 has 12 amino acids. Germline CDR1 is SGHTA and CDR2 is FQGNSA.

V is TRBV11-2 and J is TRBJ1-1; D call uncertain. The CDR3 covers 14 residues. Trimming pared 6 bases from V and 3 bases from J, leaving 14 bases between. CDR1 and CDR2 (germline): SGHAT, FQNNGV. CDR3 loop: CASRSRVGYTEAFF. For the CDR3, the DNA is TGTGCCAGCAGATCAAGGGTGGGCTACACTGAAGCTTTCTTT.

Worth noting for this clonotype: This could be a read error, since a much larger clone is one nucleotide away. V and J are TRBV29-1 and TRBJ2-5; D is possibly TRBD1 (6 bases). The germline gives CDR1 SQVTM, CDR2 ANQGSEA. This CDR3 is built from 13 residues. CDR3 nucleotide sequence: TGCAGCGAGGAGGACAGCTCACAAGGGACCCAGTACTTC. It translates to CSEEDSSQGTQYF.

V and J are TRBV2 and TRBJ2-1; 12 nucleotides align to TRBD2. The CDR3 is 15 residues long. CDR1 is SNHLY, CDR2 FYNNEI, per germline. V was clipped by 10 bases and J by 2 bases; unmatched bases: 6. The DNA for the CDR3 is TGTGCCATCGGACTAGCGGGATTGACCTACAATGAGCAGTTCTTC. Translating gives CAIGLAGLTYNEQFF. Based on the CDR3 plus reference TRBV2 and TRBJ2-1, the full variable domain is EPEVTQTPSHQVTQMGQEVILRCVPISNHLYFYWYRQILGQKVEFLVSFYNNEISEKSEIFDDQFSVERPDGSNFTLKIRSTKLEDSAMYFCAIGLAGLTYNEQFFGPGTRLTVL.

There are a few counts of this clonotype. The CDR3 coding sequence is TGCGCCAGCAGCCAAGATTTGTCAGGGAATGAAAAACTGTTTTTT. Protein product: CASSQDLSGNEKLFF. The genes are TRBV4-1 and TRBJ1-4, with D perhaps TRBD1 (5 bases). Germline V gene sequence: CDR1 MGHRA, CDR2 YSYEKL. CDR3 length: 15 residues. With 0 bases removed from V and 5 bases from J, the gap between germline ends came to 10 bases.

The genes are TRBV5-1 and TRBJ1-2, with 7 bases aligning to TRBD1. The V segment lost 0 bases and the J segment 2 bases; nucleotides outside the gene matches: 4. From germline, CDR1 is SGHRS and CDR2 YFSETQ. The CDR3 sequence is 15 residues long. CDR3 sequence reads: CASSLDATGNYGYTF. The DNA for the CDR3 is TGCGCCAGCAGCTTGGATGCGACAGGGAACTATGGCTACACCTTC.

The chain links TRBV6-1 to TRBJ1-2, with D unresolved. Germline V gene sequence: CDR1 MNHNS, CDR2 SASEGT. The V end lost 2 bases, the J end lost 3 bases, and 4 bases lay between the germline ends. The CDR3 has 12 amino acids. CDR3 sequence reads: CASSEPDYGYTF. In nucleotides, the CDR3 is TGTGCCAGCAGTGAACCAGACTATGGCTACACCTTC.

The chain carries TRBV5-6 and TRBJ1-5; 9 bases agree with TRBD1. The CDR3 totals 16 residues. Germline CDR1 SGHDT, CDR2 YYEEEE. The J segment lost 2 bases and the V segment lost 4 bases, leaving 7 bases of the junction unmatched. Here the CDR3 reads CASSPTGGYGNQPQHF. The DNA of the CDR3 is TGTGCCAGCAGCCCGACAGGGGGTTATGGCAATCAGCCCCAGCATTTT.

The table lists this clonotype with a few counts. The V call is TRBV9, the J call TRBJ2-1, with TRBD2 identical over 9 bases. CDR3 length equals 15 residues. Germline V CDR1 and CDR2: SGDLS, YYNGEE. V dropped 3 bases and J dropped 3; count of bases not matched to a gene: 4. DNA of the CDR3: TGTGCCAGCAGCGCCGGTAGCGGGAGCTACAATGAGCAGTTCTTC. Its translation is CASSAGSGSYNEQFF.

The chain is built from TRBV5-1 and TRBJ2-1, with 7 bases lining up with TRBD2. CDR1 is SGHRS, CDR2 YFSETQ, per germline. V was pared by 6 bases and J by 0 bases, with 6 bases of the junction left unmatched. The CDR3 consists of 15 residues. For the CDR3, the DNA is TGCGCCAGCACAGCGGGACCAAGCTCCTACAATGAGCAGTTCTTC. This codes for CASTAGPSSYNEQFF.